Reported below is one T cell receptor beta chain. This record belongs to a study of radiotherapy plus CTLA-4 blockade in lung cancer. Produced via immunoSEQ multiplex PCR; TCRdb's table is partial and in-frame only. The sample consists of 62,000 or so clones, around 80% of them appearing once. Trimming pared 7 bases from V and 11 bases from J, leaving 14 bases between. Germline loops: CDR1 MDHEN, CDR2 SYDVKM. CDR3 length: 11 residues. The sample here was peripheral blood, taken from a patient treated with radiotherapy plus ipilimumab. This chain connects TRBV28 to TRBJ1-1; D is ambiguous. The receptor comes from a human donor with non-small cell lung cancer who had a complete response to radiotherapy plus ipilimumab. The CDR3 is CASTIEGLAFF. The CDR3, as DNA: TGTGCCAGCACTATTGAGGGCTTGGCTTTCTTT.